The entry below describes one T cell receptor beta chain. What it recognizes is unknown. CDR1 is MNHEY and CDR2 is SMNVEV in the germline V gene (reference sequence). The CDR3 is made up of 17 amino acids. V lost 2 bases and J lost 7; bases outside the gene matches: 11. This sample stems from a study of cytotoxic CD8 clonotypes in ibrutinib-treated CLL. About the research overall: On average, about 97,000 productive rearrangements and around 260,000 productive templates per sample.

Study findings and constraints: Progressing and sustained-remission patients had different sampling times.

Assay used: immunoSEQ multiplex PCR; TCRdb lists only in-frame clones, some missing. The repertoire holds roughly 50,000 clones, with about 50% as singletons. Around 2 micrograms of genomic DNA (from cryopreserved PBMCs) were used for TCR beta libraries. V gene TRBV27 combines with J gene TRBJ2-2; TRBD1 agrees at 9 bases. The material was PBMCs, obtained after 24 months of ibrutinib treatment. This TCR was recovered from a human donor with chronic lymphocytic leukemia. The DNA of the CDR3 is TGTGCCAGCAGTTTAAGTAGGAGACAGGGGGATAGCGGGGAGCTGTTTTTT. This sequence encodes CASSLSRRQGDSGELFF.